Reported below is one T cell receptor (beta chain). Its antigen is still unknown. No quality values exist for individual bases; no much larger clone is one base distant. CDR1 SGHTA and CDR2 FQGNSA are derived from the germline V gene. V is pared back by 6 bases and J by 2 bases, with 13 bases lying between the germline termini. The CDR3 holds 14 amino acids from the cysteine to the phenylalanine. Solely the CDR3 DNA is kept, with 42 bases framed from the first base. This sample was included in a study of blood T cell repertoires in COVID-19 (dated by TCRdb to the early 2020s). About the full investigation: Collaborator samples came from the United States, Italy and Spain and covered acute and convalescent phases of COVID-19. The repertoires were released in a freely available public database meant as a resource for research on the immune response to SARS-CoV-2. Where available, HLA class I and class II types were obtained from metadata supplied by the sample provider rather than from assay-based typing. The samples were drawn from two sources: the first 160 participants of the ongoing ImmuneRACE study, and 1,200 or so subjects contributed by 6 global collaborators. Nearly every sample came with metadata listing a de-identified subject ID, COVID-19 status, age in years and sex. The material from the prospective study consisted of cDNA or gDNA derived from T cells, B-cell-depleted T cells, or PBMCs. Deeply sampled blood TCRbeta repertoires from subjects exposed to, actively infected with, or recovered from COVID-19 were included in the dataset.

The research as a whole found: The quantity of clinical and demographic metadata differed by source and by participant and was supplied without curation.

TCRbeta CDR3 regions were amplified from genomic DNA by means of the immunoSEQ Assay, a bias-controlled multiplex PCR. The paper's processing steps were these. Within the assay, amplification of reference gene primers was used to estimate how many nucleated cells each sample contained. To quantify the absolute abundance of each unique TCRbeta CDR3 rearrangement, sequence reads were collapsed and filtered. Productive Simpson clonality was computed per sample as the square root of Simpson's diversity index over productive rearrangements. This immuneACCESS table, as held by TCRdb, lists in-frame sequences with V and J called but not all clones. Of the missing ones, under half trace to an unresolved V gene in checked studies; the others have no known cause. V, J and clone size were drawn from that table, and D and trimming were deduced from the DNA. The sample profile shows approximately 130,000 clones; under 90% of them were found once. The ten largest clones take up roughly 8.1% of the sample.

Whole blood was collected in K2EDTA tubes by collaborating institutions according to the institutions' own protocols. For TCRbeta analysis, collaborators shipped samples in one of three forms: frozen whole blood, isolated PBMCs, or DNA extracted from either of those sample types. The sequenced material came from peripheral blood. The source of this sequence is a woman aged 55 to 70 with active or convalescent COVID-19. The chain is assembled from TRBV7-2 and TRBJ1-1; there is no confident call for the D gene. The nucleotide sequence reads as follows: TGTGCCAGCAGATTCGGAGGATCAAACACTGAAGCTTTCTTT. Its coded protein is CASRFGGSNTEAFF. Supplemented by the reference TRBV7-2 and TRBJ1-1 proteins around the CDR3, the complete variable domain is GAGVSQSPSNKVTEKGKDVELRCDPISGHTALYWYRQSLGQGLEFLIYFQGNSAPDKSGLPSDRFSAERTGGSVSTLTIQRTQQEDSAVYLCASRFGGSNTEAFFGQGTRLTVV.